Below are 12 T cell receptor beta chains sequenced from a single sample in a study of early T cells in non-severe SARS-CoV-2 infection. In TCRdb, the 5' RACE reads were re-called with MiXCR into one record per CDR3 protein. Seen here are more than 65,000 distinct CDR3 sequences, approximately 4.6% observed once, and the top ten hold 3% to 4.5%. The starting material was whole blood, obtained at baseline. The receptors come from an adult who was a healthcare worker with PCR-confirmed SARS-CoV-2 infection or an uninfected control (not recorded which). The donor label of this sample is uncertain.

This clonotype turned up a few times. The rearrangement joins TRBV27 to TRBJ2-1, with 7 bases that match TRBD1. This CDR3 region has 12 residues. The germline V gene has CDR1 MNHEY and CDR2 SMNVEV (reference sequence). V trimming: 6 bases; J trimming: 6 bases; junction bases outside the gene matches: 2. CDR3 sequence reads: CASRDRVNEQFF. CDR3 in DNA: TGTGCCAGCAGAGACAGGGTCAATGAGCAGTTCTTC.

The V gene is TRBV3-1, the J gene TRBJ2-7; no firm D call. The CDR3 loop spans 12 amino acids. The germline CDR1 and CDR2 sequences are LGHDT and YNNKEL (reference sequence). V was cut by 0 bases and J by 10 bases, with 10 bases left in between. The CDR3 loop reads CASSQDQERQYF. CDR3 sequence (DNA): TGTGCCAGCAGCCAAGATCAGGAGCGCCAGTACTTC.

This clonotype came up a few times. This sequence joins TRBV3-1 and TRBJ2-5; D ambiguous. Trimming removed 3 bases at V and 4 bases at J, with 3 bases between. In germline, CDR1 is LGHDT, CDR2 YNNKEL (reference sequence). This CDR3 has 11 amino acids. The CDR3, as DNA: TGTGCCAGCAGCCACAGAGAGACCCAGTACTTC. It specifies CASSHRETQYF.

The V and J genes are TRBV7-2 and TRBJ1-1, with TRBD1 matching over 9 bases. Germline CDR1 and CDR2: SGHTA and FQGNSA. V trimming: 5 bases; J trimming: 10 bases; junction bases outside the gene matches: 5. The CDR3 extends over 12 amino acids. For the CDR3, the DNA is TGTGCCAGCAGCCCCGACAGGGGGTTAGCTTTCTTT. Translating it yields CASSPDRGLAFF.

This clonotype turned up a few times. This rearrangement joins TRBV7-3 to TRBJ2-3; TRBD2 agrees at 12 bases. Per germline, CDR1 SGHTA and CDR2 FQGTGA. The CDR3 contains 15 residues. The V gene end was trimmed by 5 bases and the J gene end by 5 bases; junction bases not matched to a gene: 5. This CDR3 is CASSPTSGGGDTQYF. The CDR3 DNA sequence: TGTGCCAGCAGCCCGACTAGCGGGGGAGGAGATACGCAGTATTTT.

This clonotype turned up a few times. V gene TRBV2 combines with J gene TRBJ1-1, with D hard to call. The CDR3 covers 14 residues. From germline, CDR1 is SNHLY and CDR2 FYNNEI. Trimming pared 5 bases from V and 3 bases from J, leaving 13 bases between. CDR3 residues: CASSLTDPYTEAFF. The CDR3 DNA sequence: TGTGCCAGCAGTCTAACTGACCCTTACACTGAAGCTTTCTTT.

The chain combines TRBV20-1 with TRBJ2-2, with TRBD2 identical over 7 bases. V trimming: 1 base; J trimming: 2 bases; junction bases outside the gene matches: 4. Germline CDR1 reads DFQATT; CDR2 reads SNEGSKA (reference sequence). The CDR3 sequence is 15 residues long. The CDR3 sequence is CSARVAGDNTGELFF. In DNA, the CDR3 is TGCAGTGCTAGAGTGGCGGGGGACAACACCGGGGAGCTGTTTTTT.

The rearrangement joins TRBV20-1 to TRBJ2-5; unclear D gene. Germline CDR1 and CDR2: DFQATT and SNEGSKA (reference sequence). This CDR3 has 15 amino acids. V shed 6 bases and J shed 0 bases, with 17 bases lying between them. CDR3 amino acids: CSAERGPPYQETQYF. The CDR3 DNA sequence: TGCAGTGCCGAGCGAGGACCCCCGTACCAAGAGACCCAGTACTTC.

This clonotype was recorded at least ten times. The chain links TRBV11-2 to TRBJ2-5; D is tentatively TRBD1 or TRBD2 (5 bases each). Germline assignment: CDR1 SGHAT and CDR2 FQNNGV. Trimming removed 5 bases at V and 4 bases at J, with 17 bases between. This CDR3 comprises 15 residues. The chain's CDR3 is CASSPVGVAGETQYF. The CDR3 region has the DNA TGTGCCAGCAGCCCCGTGGGGGTAGCAGGAGAGACCCAGTACTTC.

The J gene is TRBJ2-6, the V gene TRBV7-2; D unclear. Trimming stripped 5 bases from V and 6 bases from J, with 14 bases between. The length of the CDR3 is 15 residues. Germline lookup yields CDR1 SGHTA and CDR2 FQGNSA. The CDR3 DNA is TGTGCCAGCAGCGTCGACATGTTGGAGGCCAACGTCCTGACTTTC. This codes for CASSVDMLEANVLTF.

The sample holds many counts of this clonotype. Mismatch with germline at one junction end may stem from a read error. V is TRBV7-7 and J is TRBJ2-6, with D unresolved. This CDR3 contains 14 residues. The germline V gene encodes CDR1 SSHAT and CDR2 FNYEAQ (reference sequence). The CDR3: CASSLASGANVLTF. In DNA form, the CDR3 reads TGTGCTAGCAGCTTGGCCTCTGGGGCCAACGTCCTGACTTTC.

This clonotype was found many times. J is TRBJ1-6 and V is TRBV6-5; D unresolved. V was pared by 6 bases and J by 7 bases, with 22 bases between. Looked up from germline, CDR1 is MNHEY and CDR2 is SVGAGI. There are 17 residues in the CDR3. The CDR3 is CASRFSGSQPSNSPLHF. As DNA, the CDR3 is TGTGCCAGCAGGTTCTCGGGCAGCCAACCTTCGAATTCACCCCTCCACTTT.